This is a list of T cell receptor beta chains from one sample in a study of T cell responses to AZD1222 COVID-19 vaccine. TCRdb's table, derived via immunoSEQ multiplex PCR, lists solely in-frame clones and lacks some. The sample lists over 95,000 clones, over 85% occurring once. Sequencing was performed on peripheral blood, taken on day 0 of AZD1222 vaccination. The receptors shown here come from an adult in good health. Each CDR3 is given with its conserved first and last residue. The order of the fields is D gene, J gene, V gene, clone size, CDR3 protein, CDR3 DNA. A D gene is named only where the DNA matches it firmly. Size values are once, few and many counts, or a class for expanded clones, and some rows have none.

D: .; J: TRBJ1-1; V: TRBV2; size: .; CDR3: CASSVGFGTRRRNTEAFF; DNA: TGTGCCAGCAGTGTAGGGTTTGGGACACGGAGGAGGAACACTGAAGCTTTCTTT
D: .; J: TRBJ1-6; V: TRBV30; size: once; CDR3: CAWRGDDSPLHF; DNA: TGTGCCTGGAGGGGGGATGATTCACCCCTCCACTTT
D: .; J: TRBJ1-6; V: TRBV6-6; size: .; CDR3: CASSYGQGRSPLHF; DNA: TGTGCCAGCAGTTACGGGCAGGGGCGCTCACCCCTCCACTTT
D: TRBD1; J: TRBJ1-1; V: TRBV5-5; size: .; CDR3: CASSPVPGQGIRVTEAFF; DNA: TGTGCCAGCAGCCCTGTCCCGGGACAGGGGATAAGGGTCACTGAAGCTTTCTTT
D: .; J: TRBJ2-1; V: TRBV30; size: .; CDR3: CAWGLPREQFF; DNA: TGTGCCTGGGGACTTCCCAGGGAGCAGTTCTTC
D: .; J: TRBJ1-1; V: TRBV4-2; size: .; CDR3: CASSQDGRGTEAFF; DNA: TGTGCCAGCAGCCAAGATGGAAGGGGTACTGAAGCTTTCTTT
D: .; J: TRBJ1-4; V: TRBV7-9; size: .; CDR3: CASSFGGDSTNEKLFF; DNA: TGTGCCAGCAGCTTCGGGGGCGACTCTACTAATGAAAAACTGTTTTTT
D: .; J: TRBJ2-2; V: TRBV7-3; size: .; CDR3: CASSGGLPGTGELFF; DNA: TGTGCCAGCAGCGGGGGACTCCCGGGCACCGGGGAGCTGTTTTTT
D: .; J: TRBJ2-5; V: TRBV29-1; size: once; CDR3: CSVSGATNGAQYF; DNA: TGCAGCGTCTCGGGGGCGACCAATGGGGCCCAGTACTTC
D: .; J: TRBJ2-2; V: TRBV3-1/TRBV3-2; size: .; CDR3: CASSQDRVGARELFF; DNA: TGTGCCAGCAGCCAAGACAGGGTTGGCGCCCGGGAGCTGTTTTTT
D: .; J: TRBJ1-6; V: TRBV19; size: .; CDR3: CASKPDGSSYNSPLHF; DNA: TGTGCCAGTAAACCGGACGGGAGCTCCTATAATTCACCCCTCCACTTT
D: .; J: TRBJ1-3; V: TRBV4-1; size: .; CDR3: CASSHGNSGNTIYF; DNA: TGCGCCAGCAGCCACGGGAACTCTGGAAACACCATATATTTT
D: .; J: TRBJ2-1; V: TRBV7-9; size: few; CDR3: CASSLDVGIYNEQFF; DNA: TGTGCCAGCAGCTTAGATGTCGGGATCTACAATGAGCAGTTCTTC
D: .; J: TRBJ2-1; V: TRBV7-2; size: .; CDR3: CASSRTERAGYNEQFF; DNA: TGTGCCAGCAGCCGCACCGAGAGGGCGGGGTACAATGAGCAGTTCTTC
D: .; J: TRBJ2-3; V: TRBV27; size: .; CDR3: CASSSVAATDTQYF; DNA: TGTGCCAGCAGTTCGGTAGCGGCAACAGATACGCAGTATTTT
D: .; J: TRBJ1-4; V: TRBV11-2; size: .; CDR3: CASSNGEKLFF; DNA: TGTGCCAGCAGCAATGGCGAAAAACTGTTTTTT
D: .; J: TRBJ1-2; V: TRBV6-5; size: .; CDR3: CASRRSGGDGYTF; DNA: TGTGCCAGCAGACGGAGCGGGGGAGATGGCTACACCTTC
D: .; J: TRBJ2-7; V: TRBV6-5; size: .; CDR3: CASSYSGTGSYEQYF; DNA: TGTGCCAGCAGTTACTCCGGGACGGGGTCCTACGAGCAGTACTTC
D: .; J: TRBJ1-6; V: TRBV19; size: once; CDR3: CASSINPGVTYNSPLHF; DNA: TGTGCCAGTAGTATTAACCCCGGGGTCACCTATAATTCACCCCTCCACTTT
D: .; J: TRBJ2-7; V: TRBV7-8; size: .; CDR3: CASSQLTGRRNEQYF; DNA: TGTGCCAGCAGCCAGTTGACGGGCCGTCGGAACGAGCAGTACTTC
D: TRBD1; J: TRBJ2-1; V: TRBV18; size: .; CDR3: CASSPPGTGLEQFF; DNA: TGTGCCAGCTCACCACCCGGGACAGGGCTCGAGCAGTTCTTC
D: .; J: TRBJ1-3; V: TRBV28; size: once; CDR3: CASSLGSRVAGNTIYF; DNA: TGTGCCAGCAGCCTCGGGAGCAGGGTGGCGGGAAACACCATATATTTT
D: .; J: TRBJ2-7; V: TRBV6-4; size: .; CDR3: CASSGRASYEQYF; DNA: TGTGCCAGCAGTGGCAGGGCAAGCTACGAGCAGTACTTC
D: TRBD2; J: TRBJ2-1; V: TRBV29-1; size: once; CDR3: CSVEVRWPGTSGRASYNEQFF; DNA: TGCAGCGTTGAAGTCAGATGGCCCGGGACTAGCGGGAGGGCCTCTTACAATGAGCAGTTCTTC
D: .; J: TRBJ1-1; V: TRBV23-1; size: .; CDR3: CASSPHLGVEAFF; DNA: TGCGCCAGCAGTCCCCACCTGGGGGTTGAAGCTTTCTTT
D: .; J: TRBJ1-2; V: TRBV7-2; size: .; CDR3: CASSLAGGYGYTF; DNA: TGTGCCAGCAGCTTAGCAGGGGGCTATGGCTACACCTTC
D: .; J: TRBJ1-1; V: TRBV5-4; size: .; CDR3: CASSWGADSAIEAFF; DNA: TGTGCCAGCAGCTGGGGGGCGGACAGCGCAATTGAAGCTTTCTTT
D: .; J: TRBJ1-2; V: TRBV13; size: .; CDR3: CASSPPTEIYGYTF; DNA: TGTGCCAGCAGCCCCCCGACAGAGATCTATGGCTACACCTTC
D: TRBD1; J: TRBJ1-3; V: TRBV7-2; size: .; CDR3: CASSFQTGTSGNTIYF; DNA: TGTGCCAGCAGCTTCCAGACAGGGACGTCTGGAAACACCATATATTTT
D: TRBD1; J: TRBJ1-6; V: TRBV30; size: .; CDR3: CAWEDRQGPFSPLHF; DNA: TGTGCCTGGGAAGATAGACAGGGGCCATTTTCACCCCTCCACTTT
D: .; J: TRBJ2-1; V: TRBV5-4; size: once; CDR3: CASSTGGEQFF; DNA: TGTGCCAGCAGCACAGGAGGTGAGCAGTTCTTC
D: TRBD1; J: TRBJ2-5; V: TRBV30; size: once; CDR3: CAWSEGTGGDTQYF; DNA: TGTGCCTGGAGTGAGGGGACAGGGGGCGATACCCAGTACTTC
D: .; J: TRBJ1-1; V: TRBV6-5; size: .; CDR3: CASNMGQNTEAFF; DNA: TGTGCCAGCAATATGGGACAGAACACTGAAGCTTTCTTT
D: .; J: TRBJ1-1; V: TRBV5-1; size: few; CDR3: CASSSDMNTEAFF; DNA: TGCGCCAGCAGCTCAGATATGAACACTGAAGCTTTCTTT
D: .; J: TRBJ1-2; V: TRBV18; size: once; CDR3: CASSPLGRPNYGYTF; DNA: TGTGCCAGCTCACCACTGGGCAGGCCCAACTATGGCTACACCTTC
D: TRBD2; J: TRBJ2-1; V: TRBV15; size: .; CDR3: CATSRSGSRYNEQFF; DNA: TGTGCCACCAGCAGAAGCGGGAGTAGGTACAATGAGCAGTTCTTC
D: TRBD1; J: TRBJ2-7; V: TRBV7-2; size: .; CDR3: CASSPKQGSSYEQYF; DNA: TGTGCCAGCAGCCCAAAACAGGGGTCCTCCTACGAGCAGTACTTC
D: .; J: TRBJ1-5; V: TRBV19; size: once; CDR3: CASIHQAAGPPSNQPQHF; DNA: TGTGCCAGTATCCACCAGGCCGCGGGACCTCCTTCCAATCAGCCCCAGCATTTT
D: .; J: TRBJ1-2; V: TRBV28; size: .; CDR3: CASSLAAYGYTF; DNA: TGTGCCAGCAGTTTAGCAGCCTATGGCTACACCTTC
D: .; J: TRBJ2-1; V: TRBV5-3; size: .; CDR3: CARSLFTAPYNEQFF; DNA: TGTGCCAGAAGCTTGTTTACGGCACCCTACAATGAGCAGTTCTTC
D: .; J: TRBJ1-5; V: TRBV18; size: .; CDR3: CASSLGAQQPQHF; DNA: TGTGCCAGCTCACTGGGGGCACAGCAGCCCCAGCATTTT
D: .; J: TRBJ1-1; V: TRBV18; size: .; CDR3: CASSPMGISEAFF; DNA: TGTGCCAGCTCACCAATGGGTATCTCTGAAGCTTTCTTT
D: .; J: TRBJ1-4; V: TRBV6-4; size: .; CDR3: CASRPMGAYSTNEKLFF; DNA: TGTGCCAGCAGGCCTATGGGGGCTTATTCGACTAATGAAAAACTGTTTTTT
D: .; J: TRBJ2-7; V: TRBV27; size: once; CDR3: CASKGGYEQYF; DNA: TGTGCCAGCAAGGGCGGCTACGAGCAGTACTTC
D: TRBD1; J: TRBJ1-2; V: TRBV6-5; size: .; CDR3: CASREGQVLGYTF; DNA: TGTGCCAGCAGAGAGGGACAGGTCTTGGGCTACACCTTC
D: .; J: TRBJ1-3; V: TRBV14; size: .; CDR3: CASSQRLSSGNTIYF; DNA: TGTGCCAGCAGCCAGAGGTTGAGCTCTGGAAACACCATATATTTT